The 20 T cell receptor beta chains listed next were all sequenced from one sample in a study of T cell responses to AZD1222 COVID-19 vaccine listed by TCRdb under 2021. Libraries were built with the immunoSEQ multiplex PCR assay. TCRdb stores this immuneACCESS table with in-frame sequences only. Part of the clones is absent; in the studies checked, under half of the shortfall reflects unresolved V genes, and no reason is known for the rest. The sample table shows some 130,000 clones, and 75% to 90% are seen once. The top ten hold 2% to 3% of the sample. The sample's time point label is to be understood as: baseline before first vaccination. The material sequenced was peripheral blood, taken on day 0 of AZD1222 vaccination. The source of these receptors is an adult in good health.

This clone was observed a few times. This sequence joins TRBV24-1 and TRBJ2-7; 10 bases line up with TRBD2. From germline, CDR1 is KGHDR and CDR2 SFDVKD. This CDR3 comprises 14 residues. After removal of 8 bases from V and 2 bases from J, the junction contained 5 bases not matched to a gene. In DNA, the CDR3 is TGTGCCACCACCAGACTAGCGGGTCCCTACGAGCAGTACTTC. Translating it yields CATTRLAGPYEQYF.

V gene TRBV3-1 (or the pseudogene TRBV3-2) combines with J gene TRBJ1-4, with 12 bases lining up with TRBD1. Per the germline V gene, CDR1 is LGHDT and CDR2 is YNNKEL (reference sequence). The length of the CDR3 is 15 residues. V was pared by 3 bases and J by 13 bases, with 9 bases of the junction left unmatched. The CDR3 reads CASSHSGTGGGRLFF. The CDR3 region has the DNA TGTGCCAGCAGCCACTCCGGGACAGGGGGCGGTCGACTGTTTTTT.

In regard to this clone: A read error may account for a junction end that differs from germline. CDR3 sequence reads: CARSPGLPFRIF. CDR3 DNA sequence: TGTGCCAGAAGCCCTGGACTACCCTTCCGGATCTTC. The chain recombines TRBV5-3 with TRBJ2-1, with TRBD2 as a possible D gene (6 bases). TRBV5-3 is an ORF, with its function uncertain. The CDR3 is 12 amino acids.

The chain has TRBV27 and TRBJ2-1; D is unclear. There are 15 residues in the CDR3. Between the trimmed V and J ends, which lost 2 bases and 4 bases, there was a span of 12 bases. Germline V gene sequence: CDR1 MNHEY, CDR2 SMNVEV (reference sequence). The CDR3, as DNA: TGTGCCAGCAGTTTAGGCGGCGGACCTTACAATGAGCAGTTCTTC. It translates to CASSLGGGPYNEQFF.

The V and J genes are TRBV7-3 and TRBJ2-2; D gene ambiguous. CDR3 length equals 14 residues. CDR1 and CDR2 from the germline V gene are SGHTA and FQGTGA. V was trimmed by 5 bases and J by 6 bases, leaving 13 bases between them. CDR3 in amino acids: CASSAAREAGELFF. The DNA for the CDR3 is TGTGCCAGCAGCGCCGCGCGAGAAGCCGGGGAGCTGTTTTTT. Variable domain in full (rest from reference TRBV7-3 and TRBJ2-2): GAGVSQTPSNKVTEKGKYVELRCDPISGHTALYWYRQSLGQGPEFLIYFQGTGAADDSGLPNDRFFAVRPEGSVSTLKIQRTERGDSAVYLCASSAAREAGELFFGEGSRLTVL.

For the CDR3, the DNA is TGTGCCAGCGGGGTGGGCACTGAAGCTTTCTTT. Translation: CASGVGTEAFF. This chain links TRBV28 with TRBJ1-1; D is unresolved. The germline CDR1 and CDR2 sequences are MDHEN and SYDVKM. CDR3 length equals 11 residues. V was clipped by 8 bases and J by 4 bases, with 8 bases between them.

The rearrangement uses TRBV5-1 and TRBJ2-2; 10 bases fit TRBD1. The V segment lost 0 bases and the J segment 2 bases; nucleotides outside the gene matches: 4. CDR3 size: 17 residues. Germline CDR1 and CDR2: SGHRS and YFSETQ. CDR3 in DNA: TGCGCCAGCAGCTTGGAGGGGACAGGGGTCAACACCGGGGAGCTGTTTTTT. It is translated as CASSLEGTGVNTGELFF. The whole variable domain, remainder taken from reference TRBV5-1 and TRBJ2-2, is KAGVTQTPRYLIKTRGQQVTLSCSPISGHRSVSWYQQTPGQGLQFLFEYFSETQRNKGNFPGRFSGRQFSNSRSEMNVSTLELGDSALYLCASSLEGTGVNTGELFFGEGSRLTVL.

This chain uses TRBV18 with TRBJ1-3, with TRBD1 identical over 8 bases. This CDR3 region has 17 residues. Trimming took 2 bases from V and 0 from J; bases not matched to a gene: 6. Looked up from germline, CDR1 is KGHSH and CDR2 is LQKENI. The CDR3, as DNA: TGTGCCAGCTCACCATCAGGGACAGGAATCTCTGGAAACACCATATATTTT. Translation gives CASSPSGTGISGNTIYF.

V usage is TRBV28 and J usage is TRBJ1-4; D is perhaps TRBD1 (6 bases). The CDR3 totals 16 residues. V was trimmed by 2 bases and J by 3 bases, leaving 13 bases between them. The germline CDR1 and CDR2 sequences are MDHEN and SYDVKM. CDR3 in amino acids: CASSLSGTGSNEKLFF. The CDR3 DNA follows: TGTGCCAGCAGTTTAAGTGGAACAGGGTCTAATGAAAAACTGTTTTTT.

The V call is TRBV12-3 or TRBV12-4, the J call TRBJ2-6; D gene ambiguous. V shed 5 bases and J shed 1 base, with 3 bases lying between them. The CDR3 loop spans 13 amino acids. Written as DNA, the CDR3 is TGTGCCAGCAGTATGTCTGGGGCCAACGTCCTGACTTTC. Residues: CASSMSGANVLTF.

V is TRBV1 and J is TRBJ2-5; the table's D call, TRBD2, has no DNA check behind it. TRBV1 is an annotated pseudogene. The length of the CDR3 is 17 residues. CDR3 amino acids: CTSSQGVRRAREETQYF. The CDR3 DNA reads TGCACCAGCAGCCAAGGGGTCAGGAGGGCGAGGGAGGAGACCCAGTACTTC.

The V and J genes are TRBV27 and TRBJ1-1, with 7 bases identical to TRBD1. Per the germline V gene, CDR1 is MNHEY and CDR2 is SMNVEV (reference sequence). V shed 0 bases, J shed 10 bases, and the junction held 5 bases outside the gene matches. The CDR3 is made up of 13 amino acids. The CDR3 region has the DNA TGTGCCAGCAGTTTATCGGGCAGGGGGATAGCTTTCTTT. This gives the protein CASSLSGRGIAFF.

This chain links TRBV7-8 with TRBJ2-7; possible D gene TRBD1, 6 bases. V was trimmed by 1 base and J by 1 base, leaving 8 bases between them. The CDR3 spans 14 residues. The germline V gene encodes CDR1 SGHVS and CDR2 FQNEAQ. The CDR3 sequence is CASSLGGQSYEQYF. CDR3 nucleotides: TGTGCCAGCAGCTTAGGAGGACAGTCCTACGAGCAGTACTTC. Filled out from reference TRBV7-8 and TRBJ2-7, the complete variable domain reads GAGVSQSPRYKVAKRGQDVALRCDPISGHVSLFWYQQALGQGPEFLTYFQNEAQLDKSGLPSDRFFAERPEGSVSTLKIQRTQQEDSAVYLCASSLGGQSYEQYFGPGTRLTVT.

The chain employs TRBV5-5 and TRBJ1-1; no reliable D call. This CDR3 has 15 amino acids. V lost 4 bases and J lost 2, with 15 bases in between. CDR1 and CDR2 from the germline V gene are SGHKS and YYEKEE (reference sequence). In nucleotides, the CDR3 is TGTGCCAGCAGCCCCCTCGGAGCGGTCAACACTGAAGCTTTCTTT. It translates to CASSPLGAVNTEAFF. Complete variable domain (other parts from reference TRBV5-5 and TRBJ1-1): DAGVTQSPTHLIKTRGQQVTLRCSPISGHKSVSWYQQVLGQGPQFIFQYYEKEERGRGNFPDRFSARQFPNYSSELNVNALLLGDSALYLCASSPLGAVNTEAFFGQGTRLTVV.

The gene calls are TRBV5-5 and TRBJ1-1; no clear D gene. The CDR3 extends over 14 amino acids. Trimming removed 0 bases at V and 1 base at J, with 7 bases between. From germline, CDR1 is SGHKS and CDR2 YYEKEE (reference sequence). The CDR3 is CASSLGSSNTEAFF. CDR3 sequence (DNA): TGTGCCAGCAGCTTGGGGAGTTCGAACACTGAAGCTTTCTTT.

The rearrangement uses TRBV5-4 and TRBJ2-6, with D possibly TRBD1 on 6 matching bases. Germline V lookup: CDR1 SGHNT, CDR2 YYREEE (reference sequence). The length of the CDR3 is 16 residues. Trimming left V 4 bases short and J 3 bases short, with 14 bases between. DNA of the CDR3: TGTGCCAGCAGCGATTACAGGGACGGTGGGGCCAACGTCCTGACTTTC. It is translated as CASSDYRDGGANVLTF.

CDR3: CASSHPGQGYNEQFF. CDR3 bases: TGCGCCAGCAGCCACCCCGGACAGGGGTACAATGAGCAGTTCTTC. This rearrangement joins TRBV4-1 to TRBJ2-1, with TRBD1 matching 9 bases. The CDR3 has 15 residues. Germline V gives CDR1 MGHRA, CDR2 YSYEKL. Unmatched junction bases numbered 4, after V lost 3 bases and J lost 4 bases.

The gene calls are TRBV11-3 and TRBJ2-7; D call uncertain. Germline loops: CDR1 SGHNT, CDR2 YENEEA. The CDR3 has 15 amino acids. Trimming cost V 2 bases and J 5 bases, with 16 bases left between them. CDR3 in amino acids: CASSLTGQGGHEQYF. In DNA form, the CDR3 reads TGTGCCAGCAGCTTAACCGGGCAAGGCGGCCACGAGCAGTACTTC. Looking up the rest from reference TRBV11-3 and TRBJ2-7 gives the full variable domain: EAGVVQSPRYKIIEKKQPVAFWCNPISGHNTLYWYLQNLGQGPELLIRYENEEAVDDSQLPKDRFSAERLKGVDSTLKIQPAELGDSAVYLCASSLTGQGGHEQYFGPGTRLTVT.

The CDR3 DNA reads TGTGCCAGTAGACGACAGGGGAGTTCCTACGAGCAGTACTTC. It yields the protein CASRRQGSSYEQYF. This rearrangement joins TRBV19 to TRBJ2-7; TRBD1 matches 8 bases. The CDR3 contains 14 residues. Germline lookup yields CDR1 LNHDA and CDR2 SQIVND (reference sequence). V trimming: 6 bases; J trimming: 1 base; junction bases outside the gene matches: 5.

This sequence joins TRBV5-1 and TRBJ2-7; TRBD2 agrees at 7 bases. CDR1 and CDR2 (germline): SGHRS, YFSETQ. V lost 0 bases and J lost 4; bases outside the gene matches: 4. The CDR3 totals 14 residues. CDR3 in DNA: TGCGCCAGCAGCTTGGTGGGAGGGGTATACGAGCAGTACTTC. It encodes CASSLVGGVYEQYF.